This T cell receptor (beta chain) was documented in a study of blood T cell repertoires in COVID-19. Study background: The United States, Italy and Spain supplied acute and convalescent COVID-19 samples.

Germline CDR1 DFQATT, CDR2 SNEGSKA (reference sequence). This CDR3 contains 11 residues. Profiled with immunoSEQ multiplex PCR; TCRdb holds only in-frame clones, not every one. The table records approximately 75,000 clones, 80% to 95% of them present only once. Note on this clone: The junction does not match germline at one end; this may be a read error.

The TCR comes from a human donor in a cohort sampled during active COVID-19. The sequenced material came from peripheral blood. The chain couples TRBV20-1 to TRBJ2-7, with D possibly being TRBD2 (5 bases). CDR3 DNA: TGCAGTGCTATAAACCGGGGTCATCTGAACTTC. Protein: CSAINRGHLNF.